The rows below give T cell receptor beta chains drawn from one sample of a study of T-cell memory formation after mild COVID-19. TCRdb re-called the 5' RACE reads with MiXCR, one entry per CDR3 protein. The sample has 250,000 to 350,000 distinct CDR3 sequences, roughly 15% seen once; the top ten hold around 23%. Sequencing was done on a sample of PBMCs or a T cell subset sorted from them (not recorded which). The origin of the receptors is a man younger than 35 who had mild COVID-19 (a few samples of this study predate the infection). Cell type and time point are not known. Each CDR3 is given with its conserved first and last residue. The order of the fields is CDR3 length, clone size, J gene, D gene, V gene, CDR3 DNA, CDR3 protein. A D gene is named only where the DNA matches it firmly. Some rows mark clone size as missing; the rest say once, few, many or name a class of expanded clone.

CDR3 length: 15; clone size: .; J gene: TRBJ2-3; D gene: .; V gene: TRBV9; CDR3 DNA: TGTGCCAGCAGCGCAGCTAGTGGATCTACAGATACGCAGTATTTT; CDR3 protein: CASSAASGSTDTQYF
CDR3 length: 13; clone size: few; J gene: TRBJ2-7; D gene: .; V gene: TRBV11-2; CDR3 DNA: TGTGCCAGCAGCACGGGGACCGCTCGCGAGCAGTACTTC; CDR3 protein: CASSTGTAREQYF
CDR3 length: 20; clone size: .; J gene: TRBJ2-7; D gene: TRBD1; V gene: TRBV6-2/TRBV6-3; CDR3 DNA: TGTGCCAGCAGTTACTCTGTTTTATCTGCCGGGACAGGGACCCTCTACGAGCAGTACTTC; CDR3 protein: CASSYSVLSAGTGTLYEQYF
CDR3 length: 15; clone size: .; J gene: TRBJ2-3; D gene: .; V gene: TRBV15; CDR3 DNA: TGTGCCACCAGCAGAGTTACAGGGATTCCAGATACGCAGTATTTT; CDR3 protein: CATSRVTGIPDTQYF
CDR3 length: 14; clone size: .; J gene: TRBJ2-3; D gene: TRBD2; V gene: TRBV20-1; CDR3 DNA: TGCAGTGCTAGATACTTCGGGGGGGGAGATACGCAGTATTTT; CDR3 protein: CSARYFGGGDTQYF
CDR3 length: 13; clone size: few; J gene: TRBJ2-1; D gene: .; V gene: TRBV5-5; CDR3 DNA: TGTGCCAGCAGCGCGACACGATACAATGAGCAGTTCTTC; CDR3 protein: CASSATRYNEQFF
CDR3 length: 14; clone size: .; J gene: TRBJ2-7; D gene: TRBD1; V gene: TRBV20-1; CDR3 DNA: TGCAGTGCTAGACTCGACAGGGGGCTTTACGAGCAGTACTTC; CDR3 protein: CSARLDRGLYEQYF
CDR3 length: 16; clone size: few; J gene: TRBJ1-5; D gene: TRBD1; V gene: TRBV19; CDR3 DNA: TGTGCCAGTAGTATGGGGACAGGGAAAAGCGGACAGCCCCAGCATTTT; CDR3 protein: CASSMGTGKSGQPQHF
CDR3 length: 18; clone size: few; J gene: TRBJ2-5; D gene: TRBD2; V gene: TRBV5-1; CDR3 DNA: TGCGCCAGCAGCCTCCACCCCGGGGGTAGCGGGCCTTTAGAGACCCAGTACTTC; CDR3 protein: CASSLHPGGSGPLETQYF
CDR3 length: 16; clone size: .; J gene: TRBJ2-7; D gene: TRBD2; V gene: TRBV20-1; CDR3 DNA: TGCAGTGCTAGAGGCGGAAGCGGGGGGGCCTACTACGAGCAGTACTTC; CDR3 protein: CSARGGSGGAYYEQYF
CDR3 length: 19; clone size: .; J gene: TRBJ1-4; D gene: .; V gene: TRBV3-2; CDR3 DNA: TGTGCCAGCAGCCCTGGGACAGGAATGGCTGGTGGAACTAATGAAAAACTGTTTTTT; CDR3 protein: CASSPGTGMAGGTNEKLFF
CDR3 length: 18; clone size: few; J gene: TRBJ2-3; D gene: TRBD2; V gene: TRBV5-1; CDR3 DNA: TGCGCCAGCAGCCCGTATGATACTAGCGGGGAAAGCACAGATACGCAGTATTTT; CDR3 protein: CASSPYDTSGESTDTQYF
CDR3 length: 14; clone size: few; J gene: TRBJ1-1; D gene: .; V gene: TRBV5-4; CDR3 DNA: TGTGCCAGCGGGAGGACGAATATGAACACTGAAGCTTTCTTT; CDR3 protein: CASGRTNMNTEAFF
CDR3 length: 13; clone size: few; J gene: TRBJ2-1; D gene: .; V gene: TRBV6-2/TRBV6-3; CDR3 DNA: TGTGCCAGCAGTTACTCCGAGGCGGGGGAGCAGTTCTTC; CDR3 protein: CASSYSEAGEQFF
CDR3 length: 13; clone size: .; J gene: TRBJ2-7; D gene: .; V gene: TRBV29-1; CDR3 DNA: TGCAGCGTAGCACGCTCGGATAACTACGAGCAGTACTTC; CDR3 protein: CSVARSDNYEQYF
CDR3 length: 14; clone size: .; J gene: TRBJ1-2; D gene: TRBD1; V gene: TRBV20-1; CDR3 DNA: TGCAGTGCTAGAGTTACAGGGGGCGGCTATGGCTACACCTTC; CDR3 protein: CSARVTGGGYGYTF
CDR3 length: 15; clone size: few; J gene: TRBJ2-3; D gene: .; V gene: TRBV6-5; CDR3 DNA: TGTGCCAGCAGTTACTCGCTAGCAGGGTGGGATACGCAGTATTTT; CDR3 protein: CASSYSLAGWDTQYF
CDR3 length: 13; clone size: many; J gene: TRBJ1-2; D gene: TRBD1; V gene: TRBV20-1; CDR3 DNA: TGCAGTGCTTTTGGACAGGGTCTGGGTGGCTACACCTTC; CDR3 protein: CSAFGQGLGGYTF
CDR3 length: 16; clone size: .; J gene: TRBJ2-1; D gene: TRBD2; V gene: TRBV20-1; CDR3 DNA: TGCAGTGCTAGAGACATTGCTAGCGGACCTATGGGGGAGCAGTTCTTC; CDR3 protein: CSARDIASGPMGEQFF
CDR3 length: 15; clone size: few; J gene: TRBJ2-1; D gene: .; V gene: TRBV10-3; CDR3 DNA: TGTGCCATCAGCTCACAGGGCTTCTCCTACAATGAGCAGTTCTTC; CDR3 protein: CAISSQGFSYNEQFF
CDR3 length: 15; clone size: few; J gene: TRBJ1-5; D gene: .; V gene: TRBV7-2; CDR3 DNA: TGTGCCAGCAGCTTAGTAGGGCACCTAAATCAGCCCCAGCATTTT; CDR3 protein: CASSLVGHLNQPQHF
CDR3 length: 15; clone size: many; J gene: TRBJ2-2; D gene: .; V gene: TRBV2; CDR3 DNA: TGTGCCAGCAGTGAACAGGGAACAAACACCGGGGAGCTGTTTTTT; CDR3 protein: CASSEQGTNTGELFF
CDR3 length: 14; clone size: few; J gene: TRBJ2-7; D gene: .; V gene: TRBV20-1; CDR3 DNA: TGCAGTGCTAGAGCGATGGAAACCAAGGACGAGCAGTACTTC; CDR3 protein: CSARAMETKDEQYF
CDR3 length: 14; clone size: .; J gene: TRBJ2-3; D gene: .; V gene: TRBV2; CDR3 DNA: TGTGCCAGCAGTGATATTACCGGATCGGATACGCAGTATTTT; CDR3 protein: CASSDITGSDTQYF
CDR3 length: 12; clone size: few; J gene: TRBJ2-7; D gene: .; V gene: TRBV7-9; CDR3 DNA: TGTGCCAGCAGCTATACAGCCTACGAGCAGTACTTC; CDR3 protein: CASSYTAYEQYF
CDR3 length: 14; clone size: few; J gene: TRBJ2-3; D gene: .; V gene: TRBV15; CDR3 DNA: TGTGCCACCAGCCCGGGATCCCCCACAGATACGCAGTATTTT; CDR3 protein: CATSPGSPTDTQYF
CDR3 length: 15; clone size: .; J gene: TRBJ1-1; D gene: .; V gene: TRBV7-2; CDR3 DNA: TGTGCCAGCAGCTGGAACAGGGCCCCAGACACTGAAGCTTTCTTT; CDR3 protein: CASSWNRAPDTEAFF
CDR3 length: 15; clone size: few; J gene: TRBJ2-3; D gene: .; V gene: TRBV5-1; CDR3 DNA: TGCGCCAGCAGCTTAGGGGGGGGCCGGTCAGATACGCAGTATTTT; CDR3 protein: CASSLGGGRSDTQYF
CDR3 length: 16; clone size: once; J gene: TRBJ2-1; D gene: .; V gene: TRBV7-9; CDR3 DNA: TGTGCCAGCAGCTTGAGGTTACGCGGGGCAGGGAATGAGCAGTTCTTC; CDR3 protein: CASSLRLRGAGNEQFF
CDR3 length: 14; clone size: .; J gene: TRBJ2-5; D gene: .; V gene: TRBV7-9; CDR3 DNA: TGTGCCAGCAGCTTCGGGGCTTCCGGGGAGACCCAGTACTTC; CDR3 protein: CASSFGASGETQYF
CDR3 length: 13; clone size: few; J gene: TRBJ2-7; D gene: TRBD1; V gene: TRBV20-1; CDR3 DNA: TGCAGTGCTCGACAGGGACAGACCTACGAGCAGTACTTC; CDR3 protein: CSARQGQTYEQYF
CDR3 length: 12; clone size: once; J gene: TRBJ2-7; D gene: .; V gene: TRBV27; CDR3 DNA: TGTGCCAGCAAGGGCAGCTCCTACGAGCAGTACTTC; CDR3 protein: CASKGSSYEQYF
CDR3 length: 15; clone size: few; J gene: TRBJ2-7; D gene: TRBD2; V gene: TRBV6-1; CDR3 DNA: TGTGCCAGCAGTCCTCTAGCGGGTAGTACCTACGAGCAGTACTTC; CDR3 protein: CASSPLAGSTYEQYF
CDR3 length: 16; clone size: few; J gene: TRBJ1-3; D gene: TRBD1; V gene: TRBV4-2; CDR3 DNA: TGTGCCAGCAGCCTTCCGACTACAGGGGGCGGGAACACCATATATTTT; CDR3 protein: CASSLPTTGGGNTIYF
CDR3 length: 15; clone size: .; J gene: TRBJ2-2; D gene: .; V gene: TRBV7-2; CDR3 DNA: TGTGCCAGCAGCTTGGGGGGCCGCGGGACCGGGGAGCTGTTTTTT; CDR3 protein: CASSLGGRGTGELFF
CDR3 length: 13; clone size: few; J gene: TRBJ1-2; D gene: TRBD1; V gene: TRBV2; CDR3 DNA: TGTGCCAGCAGTCGACAGGGAGACTATGGCTACACCTTC; CDR3 protein: CASSRQGDYGYTF
CDR3 length: 14; clone size: many; J gene: TRBJ2-3; D gene: .; V gene: TRBV5-1; CDR3 DNA: TGCGCCAGCAGCTTTAGCAATCCGGCAGATACGCAGTATTTT; CDR3 protein: CASSFSNPADTQYF
CDR3 length: 13; clone size: few; J gene: TRBJ2-1; D gene: .; V gene: TRBV2; CDR3 DNA: TGTGCCAGCAGTGAAATTCTAGGGAATGAGCAGTTCTTC; CDR3 protein: CASSEILGNEQFF
CDR3 length: 16; clone size: few; J gene: TRBJ2-3; D gene: .; V gene: TRBV15; CDR3 DNA: TGTGCCACCAGCAGAGAGAGGGGGGTTTACACAGATACGCAGTATTTT; CDR3 protein: CATSRERGVYTDTQYF
CDR3 length: 14; clone size: .; J gene: TRBJ2-1; D gene: TRBD2; V gene: TRBV7-8; CDR3 DNA: TGTGCCAGCAGCAGGGGACTAGCGGGTGGTGAGCAGTTCTTC; CDR3 protein: CASSRGLAGGEQFF
CDR3 length: 13; clone size: many; J gene: TRBJ2-7; D gene: .; V gene: TRBV7-9; CDR3 DNA: TGTGCCAGCAGCTTAGCTGTGGTGAGCGAGCAGTACTTC; CDR3 protein: CASSLAVVSEQYF
CDR3 length: 17; clone size: .; J gene: TRBJ2-1; D gene: TRBD2; V gene: TRBV4-3; CDR3 DNA: TGCGCCAGCAGCCAAGTTCTCGCGGGGGGGACCTACAATGAGCAGTTCTTC; CDR3 protein: CASSQVLAGGTYNEQFF
CDR3 length: 11; clone size: .; J gene: TRBJ1-1; D gene: .; V gene: TRBV20-1; CDR3 DNA: TGCAGTGCTAGTTCGGCAGCAGCGACTTTCTTT; CDR3 protein: CSASSAAATFF
CDR3 length: 15; clone size: few; J gene: TRBJ2-7; D gene: TRBD2; V gene: TRBV7-3; CDR3 DNA: TGTGCCAGCAGCTCTAAGGGTACTAGCGATCACGAGCAGTACTTC; CDR3 protein: CASSSKGTSDHEQYF
CDR3 length: 14; clone size: few; J gene: TRBJ2-3; D gene: .; V gene: TRBV4-1; CDR3 DNA: TGCGCCAGCAGCCAAGGGAGAGGGACCCATACGCAGTATTTT; CDR3 protein: CASSQGRGTHTQYF
CDR3 length: 14; clone size: .; J gene: TRBJ1-1; D gene: .; V gene: TRBV4-1; CDR3 DNA: TGCGCCAGCAGCCAAGTCAGGGAAAACCCTGAAGCTTTCTTT; CDR3 protein: CASSQVRENPEAFF
CDR3 length: 16; clone size: few; J gene: TRBJ1-5; D gene: TRBD1; V gene: TRBV5-6; CDR3 DNA: TGTGCCAGCAGCACTCAACAGGGGTATAGCAATCAGCCCCAGCATTTT; CDR3 protein: CASSTQQGYSNQPQHF
CDR3 length: 14; clone size: few; J gene: TRBJ1-2; D gene: .; V gene: TRBV10-3; CDR3 DNA: TGTGCCATCAGTGAGTCCTTAGCTAACTATGGCTACACCTTC; CDR3 protein: CAISESLANYGYTF
CDR3 length: 15; clone size: .; J gene: TRBJ2-2; D gene: .; V gene: TRBV21-1; CDR3 DNA: TGTGCCAGCAGCAAAGCGGGACAGACCACCGGGGAGCTGTTTTTT; CDR3 protein: CASSKAGQTTGELFF
CDR3 length: 16; clone size: many; J gene: TRBJ2-3; D gene: TRBD2; V gene: TRBV6-5; CDR3 DNA: TGTGCCAGCAGTTCGGGAGTAGCGGGGTTCACAGATACGCAGTATTTT; CDR3 protein: CASSSGVAGFTDTQYF
CDR3 length: 16; clone size: many; J gene: TRBJ2-7; D gene: TRBD2; V gene: TRBV27; CDR3 DNA: TGTGCCACCACGGCGGGGGGGCCCAGCGGTTACGAAGAGCAGTACTTC; CDR3 protein: CATTAGGPSGYEEQYF
CDR3 length: 15; clone size: .; J gene: TRBJ1-2; D gene: .; V gene: TRBV5-1; CDR3 DNA: TGCGCCAGCAGCTTGACAGAGTCTATTAACTATGGCTACACCTTC; CDR3 protein: CASSLTESINYGYTF
CDR3 length: 15; clone size: once; J gene: TRBJ2-5; D gene: TRBD2; V gene: TRBV20-1; CDR3 DNA: TGCAGTTCTAGAGCGATAGCGGGGAGTTGGGAGACCCAGTACTTC; CDR3 protein: CSSRAIAGSWETQYF
CDR3 length: 12; clone size: few; J gene: TRBJ2-5; D gene: .; V gene: TRBV6-5; CDR3 DNA: TGTGCCAGCCGGGACTCCCAAGAGACCCAGTACTTC; CDR3 protein: CASRDSQETQYF